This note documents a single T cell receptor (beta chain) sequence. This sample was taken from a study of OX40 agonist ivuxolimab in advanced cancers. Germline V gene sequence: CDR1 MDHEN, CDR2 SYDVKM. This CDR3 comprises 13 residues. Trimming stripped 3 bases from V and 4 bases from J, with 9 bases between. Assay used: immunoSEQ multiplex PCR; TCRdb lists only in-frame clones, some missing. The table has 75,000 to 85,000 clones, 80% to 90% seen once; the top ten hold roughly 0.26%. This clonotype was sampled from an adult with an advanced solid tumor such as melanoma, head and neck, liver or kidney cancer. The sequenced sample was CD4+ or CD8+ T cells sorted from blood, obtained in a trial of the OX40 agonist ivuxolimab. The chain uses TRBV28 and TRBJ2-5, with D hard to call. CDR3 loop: CASSLRGRETQYF. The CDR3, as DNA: TGTGCCAGCAGTTTGCGAGGAAGAGAGACCCAGTACTTC.